These 13 T cell receptor beta chains were sequenced from one sample in a study of blood T cell repertoires in COVID-19. TCRdb's copy holds only in-frame clones and misses some; the assay was immunoSEQ multiplex PCR. The repertoire holds 150,000 or so clones, with more than 75% as singletons. The sequenced sample was PBMCs or T cells enriched from blood (not recorded which). Source of these receptors: a woman aged 45-59 years who had recovered from COVID-19.

This chain joins TRBV29-1 and TRBJ1-1, with D unresolved. V gave up 5 bases and J gave up 7 bases, with 14 bases separating them. The V gene's germline CDR1 is SQVTM and CDR2 ANQGSEA. This CDR3 has 12 amino acids. The CDR3: CSVLYYTNEAFF. The DNA for the CDR3 is TGCAGCGTTCTGTATTACACTAATGAAGCTTTCTTT.

The CDR3 coding sequence is TGTGCCAGCTCAGAGCTCAATCAGCCCCAGCATTTT. Protein: CASSELNQPQHF. The chain couples TRBV18 to TRBJ1-5; D uncertain. CDR3 length: 12 residues. V lost 5 bases and J 3 bases, leaving 5 bases between the germline ends. From germline, CDR1 is KGHSH and CDR2 LQKENI. Full variable domain (rest looked up from reference TRBV18 and TRBJ1-5): NAGVMQNPRHLVRRRGQEARLRCSPMKGHSHVYWYRQLPEEGLKFMVYLQKENIIDESGMPKERFSAEFPKEGPSILRIQQVVRGDSAAYFCASSELNQPQHFGDGTRLSIL.

The chain links TRBV6-5 to TRBJ2-2; tentative D call: TRBD1 (6 bases). Trimming cost V 8 bases and J 0 bases, with 13 bases left between them. CDR1 and CDR2 from the germline V gene are MNHEY and SVGAGI. This CDR3 is 15 amino acids long. The CDR3 protein is CASHMDSSNTGELFF. CDR3 DNA sequence: TGTGCCAGCCACATGGACAGTTCGAACACCGGGGAGCTGTTTTTT.

The chain joins TRBV6-5 to TRBJ2-2, with D possibly matching TRBD2 (6 bases). V was pared by 6 bases and J by 4 bases, with 12 bases between. In germline, CDR1 is MNHEY, CDR2 SVGAGI. This CDR3 comprises 14 residues. The CDR3 DNA follows: TGTGCCAGCAGCCGAGGAGGGAGCACCGGGGAGCTGTTTTTT. Its protein is CASSRGGSTGELFF.

The CDR3 loop reads CASVGSARNTIYF. CDR3 coding DNA: TGTGCCAGCGTCGGTTCTGCTCGAAACACCATATATTTT. The rearrangement links TRBV6-5 to TRBJ1-3; D not certain. The CDR3 consists of 13 residues. V was trimmed by 8 bases and J by 5 bases, leaving 13 bases between them. The germline gives CDR1 MNHEY, CDR2 SVGAGI.

V and J are TRBV6-5 and TRBJ2-7; 11 bases agree with TRBD2. The germline V gene encodes CDR1 MNHEY and CDR2 SVGAGI. There are 15 residues in the CDR3. V trimming: 6 bases; J trimming: 3 bases; junction bases outside the gene matches: 7. CDR3 sequence reads: CASSPGLADGYEQYF. CDR3 DNA sequence: TGTGCCAGCAGCCCGGGACTAGCGGATGGCTACGAGCAGTACTTC.

V is TRBV19 and J is TRBJ2-7; TRBD2 agrees at 9 bases. The germline CDR1 and CDR2 sequences are LNHDA and SQIVND (reference sequence). The V gene end was trimmed by 2 bases and the J gene end by 3 bases; junction bases not matched to a gene: 5. This CDR3 has 15 residues. The CDR3 DNA is TGTGCCAGTAGTATAACCCTAGCGGGGCACTACGAGCAGTACTTC. This gives the protein CASSITLAGHYEQYF.

This sequence joins TRBV10-1 and TRBJ2-7, with unresolved D. V shed 9 bases and J shed 0 bases, with 18 bases lying between them. This CDR3 is built from 15 residues. The germline CDR1 and CDR2 sequences are WNHNN and SYGVQD (reference sequence). The DNA of the CDR3 is TGCGCCAGGTCCGCTATCCAGGTCCCCTCCTACGAGCAGTACGTC. Encoded protein: CARSAIQVPSYEQYV.

The chain joins TRBV6-5 to TRBJ2-5, with 11 nucleotides matching TRBD1. CDR3 length equals 14 residues. V was clipped by 8 bases and J by 5 bases; unmatched bases: 7. The V gene's germline CDR1 is MNHEY and CDR2 SVGAGI. This CDR3 is CASLSGTGGETQYF. Written as DNA, the CDR3 is TGTGCCAGCCTCTCCGGGACAGGGGGGGAGACCCAGTACTTC.

This chain links TRBV18 with TRBJ2-3; D possibly corresponds to TRBD1 (6 bases). Germline-derived CDR1 and CDR2 are KGHSH and LQKENI. The CDR3 sequence is 14 residues long. Trimming stripped 5 bases from V and 4 bases from J, with 13 bases between. The CDR3 coding sequence is TGTGCCAGCTCAGGTCAACAGGGCCCAGATACGCAGTATTTT. Translating it yields CASSGQQGPDTQYF.

The J gene is TRBJ1-5, the V gene TRBV6-5, with D tentatively TRBD1 (5 bases). Germline V gene lookup returns CDR1 MNHEY and CDR2 SVGAGI. Trimming took off 0 bases at V and 6 bases at J, with 12 bases between the two ends. The CDR3 is 15 residues long. The CDR3 bases are TGTGCCAGCAGTTACTCCAGGCAGGGTGGTCAGCCCCAGCATTTT. Its protein product is CASSYSRQGGQPQHF.

The V and J genes are TRBV11-2 and TRBJ1-3, with TRBD1 as a possible D gene (5 bases). The CDR3 is made up of 17 amino acids. V lost 5 bases and J 0 bases, leaving 17 bases between the germline ends. Germline loops: CDR1 SGHAT, CDR2 FQNNGV. The CDR3 DNA is TGTGCCAGCAGCCAAACGACAGAGATCTACTCTGGAAACACCATATATTTT. It specifies CASSQTTEIYSGNTIYF.

The rearrangement joins TRBV19 to TRBJ1-5; D possibly corresponds to TRBD1 (5 bases). The CDR3 is 18 amino acids. The V end was cut by 6 bases, the J end by 0 bases, with 21 bases between. In germline, CDR1 is LNHDA, CDR2 SQIVND (reference sequence). CDR3 nucleotides: TGTGCCAGTAGAGAGGCAGGGAGGGTTTTATATAGCAATCAGCCCCAGCATTTT. As protein: CASREAGRVLYSNQPQHF.